This T cell receptor (beta chain) originates from a study of regulatory T cells in long-lasting Graves disease. Study context: Prior antithyroid drug treatment in newly diagnosed Graves' patients lasted under 3 months.

This clonotype was recorded at least ten times. Its antigen is as yet unknown. Study-level findings and limits: Persistent disease preferred TRBV28, TRBJ1-2 and TRBJ2-5.

Time point given: newly diagnosed GD, antithyroid drugs for less than 3 months. RNA extracted from PBMCs served as the sequencing template. CDR1 MDHEN and CDR2 SYDVKM come from the germline V gene. The V end was cut by 7 bases, the J end by 10 bases, with 16 bases between. CDR3 size: 12 residues. To make TCR beta libraries, researchers used iRepertoire HTBI primers and Arm-PCR of CDR3 regions. TCRdb ran MiXCR on the multiplex PCR reads and lists one entry per CDR3 protein. The sample has about 620,000 distinct CDR3 sequences, approximately 15% seen once. The sample was also linked to a second study, of T cells in Graves' hyperthyroidism and ophthalmopathy. From that second work: The HTBI primer set drove a first-round RT-PCR of the TCR CDR3.

The V gene is TRBV28, the J gene TRBJ1-2; tentatively, D is TRBD1 (5 bases). The material sequenced was peripheral blood mononuclear cells (PBMCs), taken at new diagnosis, from a patient treated with antithyroid drugs. The receptor was isolated from a woman in her 30s with Graves disease. The chain's CDR3 is CASTLAREDYTF. The CDR3 nucleotides are TGTGCCAGCACGCTGGCCAGGGAGGACTACACCTTC.